This T cell receptor (beta chain) is drawn from a study of somatic mutations in cytotoxic T cells in rheumatoid arthritis. Study-wide background: Sorting by flow gave nearly 100% purity for some V beta antibody-stained T-cell populations, including V beta1+ cells sequenced for TCRB.

Profiling relied on immunoSEQ multiplex PCR, and the TCRdb table lists in-frame clones only, not all of them. Of approximately 8,200 clones listed, roughly 75% are singletons. Germline CDR1 and CDR2: MGHRA and YSYEKL. The V end lost 1 base, the J end lost 7 bases, and 13 bases lay between the germline ends. The length of the CDR3 is 15 residues. The genes are TRBV4-1 and TRBJ1-4, with D perhaps matching TRBD1 (5 bases). The TCR was taken from an adult with rheumatoid arthritis. Sequencing input: CD8+ T cells sorted from blood. CDR3 coding DNA: TGCGCCAGCAGCCAAGGAAGGGGCGTGGGTGAAAAACTGTTTTTT. Its translation: CASSQGRGVGEKLFF.